The clone carrying this T cell receptor beta chain was seen only a few times. Its matching antigen is unknown. This sample stems from a study of graft-versus-host responses after intestinal transplantation. CDR3 length: 14 amino acids. General study findings and limits: Some patients had graft-donor T cell macrochimerism, and their allografts showed high graft-versus-host to host-versus-graft clonal ratios.

Profiled with immunoSEQ multiplex PCR; TCRdb holds only in-frame clones, not every one. The table has roughly 97,000 clones, roughly nine tenths seen once. This TCR derives from a human donor who was the organ donor for an intestinal transplant. The chain joins TRBV21-1 to TRBJ1-1; the listed D gene, TRBD1, was not tested against the DNA. TRBV21-1 corresponds to a pseudogene. The source material was unstimulated CD4+ T cells sorted from spleen or lymph node cells, sampled before transplant. The CDR3 protein is CASTSGHLNTEAFF. In DNA, the CDR3 is TGTGCCAGCACTTCGGGACACCTGAACACTGAAGCTTTCTTT.